Below, 31 T cell receptor beta chains from the same sample are listed, as sequenced in a study of regulatory T cells in long-lasting Graves disease. The time point: persistent/refractory GD, antithyroid drugs over 5 years with positive TRAb. Making the TCR library involved RNA that had been extracted from PBMCs. Investigators prepared the TCR beta libraries by applying iRepertoire HTBI primers and Arm-PCR of CDR3 regions. TCRdb passed the multiplex PCR reads through MiXCR, listing each CDR3 protein once. The table lists about 460,000 distinct CDR3 sequences, approximately 22% of them singletons. The sequenced sample was peripheral blood mononuclear cells (PBMCs), obtained when the disease was refractory, from a patient treated with antithyroid drugs. These receptors were taken from a female donor with Graves disease.

This clonotype was counted at least ten times. The chain couples TRBV27 to TRBJ2-7; 11 nucleotides match TRBD1. The CDR3 spans 15 residues. Germline assignment: CDR1 MNHEY and CDR2 SMNVEV (reference sequence). V gave up 6 bases and J gave up 3 bases; unmatched junction bases: 7. CDR3 DNA: TGTGCCAGCAGCAAGTCGGGACAGGGGGTCTACGAGCAGTACTTC. Encoded protein: CASSKSGQGVYEQYF.

This clonotype appeared a few times. This sequence joins TRBV20-1 and TRBJ2-7, with 10 bases fitting TRBD2. The CDR3 covers 14 residues. Per germline, CDR1 DFQATT and CDR2 SNEGSKA (reference sequence). The V segment lost 4 bases and the J segment 5 bases; nucleotides outside the gene matches: 8. CDR3 sequence: CSAMAGSGRHEQYF. In DNA form, the CDR3 reads TGCAGTGCTATGGCGGGTAGCGGGAGGCACGAGCAGTACTTC.

This clonotype has just a few counts. V is TRBV6-1 and J is TRBJ1-5; tentatively, D is TRBD1 (5 bases). The CDR3 length is 16 residues. Germline-derived CDR1 and CDR2 are MNHNS and SASEGT. The V end was cut by 5 bases, the J end by 2 bases, with 16 bases between. The CDR3 nucleotides are TGTGCCAGCAGTCCCCTCGTCAGGGAGGGCAATCAGCCCCAGCATTTT. Translation gives CASSPLVREGNQPQHF.

This clonotype has ten or more counts. The chain couples TRBV15 to TRBJ1-2; no reliable D call. Germline CDR1 and CDR2: LNHNV and YYDKDF (reference sequence). The CDR3 totals 14 residues. Deletions cut 0 bases from V and 2 bases from J, with 7 bases between. Written as DNA, the CDR3 is TGTGCCACCAGCAGAGAGGTGGTGAACTATGGCTACACCTTC. Translating gives CATSREVVNYGYTF.

This clonotype appeared many times. The genes are TRBV5-5 and TRBJ2-5; the match to TRBD2 covers 10 bases. The CDR3 totals 16 residues. V shed 0 bases and J 5 bases; nucleotides not matched to a gene: 7. Germline lookup yields CDR1 SGHKS and CDR2 YYEKEE (reference sequence). The CDR3 nucleotides read TGTGCCAGCAGCTTGGCCCTAGCGGGGGTAATGGAGACCCAGTACTTC. Amino acid sequence: CASSLALAGVMETQYF.

This clonotype has at least ten counts. V gene TRBV2 combines with J gene TRBJ1-2; tentative D call: TRBD1 (5 bases). Germline lookup yields CDR1 SNHLY and CDR2 FYNNEI. Deletions cut 6 bases from V and 2 bases from J, with 13 bases between. The length of the CDR3 is 14 residues. CDR3 sequence (DNA): TGTGCCAGCAGGGTGGACGGGACCAACTATGGCTACACCTTC. Protein sequence: CASRVDGTNYGYTF.

A remark on this clonotype: With a much larger clone just one base away, this may be a read error. The V and J genes are TRBV7-2 and TRBJ1-2; D not resolved. This CDR3 has 14 amino acids. Germline CDR1 is SGHTA and CDR2 is FQGNSA. CDR3 sequence: CASSPEGRFYGYAF. In DNA, the CDR3 is TGTGCCAGCAGCCCAGAAGGACGGTTCTATGGCTACGCCTTC.

Details on this clonotype: At one boundary the junction diverges from the germline segment, which might be a read error. The rearrangement joins TRBV28 to TRBJ2-4, with D hard to call. Looked up from germline, CDR1 is MDHEN and CDR2 is SYDVKM. The CDR3 is 15 residues long. This chain's CDR3 is CASTPGITQRNIQHF. CDR3 bases: TGTGCCAGCACCCCCGGCATCACCCAGAGGAACATTCAGCACTTC.

On this clonotype: This may come from a read error, since a much larger clone is one base off. This chain connects TRBV12-3 or TRBV12-4 to TRBJ2-7; D unresolved. The CDR3 spans 10 residues. V was cut by 8 bases and J by 7 bases, with 9 bases left in between. For the CDR3, the DNA is TGTGCCAGCTCTAAGCATGAGCAGTACTTC. As protein: CASSKHEQYF.

This clonotype was detected many times. The J gene is TRBJ1-1, the V gene TRBV7-2, with D uncertain. The CDR3 extends over 13 amino acids. Trimming shortened V by 2 bases and J by 6 bases, and 10 bases separated the two germline ends. Per germline, CDR1 SGHTA and CDR2 FQGNSA. This CDR3 reads CASSLKRVAEAFF. The CDR3 DNA reads as TGTGCCAGCAGCTTAAAGAGGGTTGCTGAAGCTTTCTTT.

J is TRBJ1-1 and V is TRBV4-1; D possibly corresponds to TRBD1 (5 bases). V shed 1 base and J shed 1 base, with 16 bases lying between them. CDR3 length: 17 amino acids. CDR1 MGHRA and CDR2 YSYEKL come from the germline V gene. The DNA for the CDR3 is TGCGCCAGCAGCCAAGGGAAACTGGGCAGGGCGAACACTGAAGCTTTCTTT. Translated: CASSQGKLGRANTEAFF.

This clonotype was recorded at least ten times. The J gene is TRBJ2-5, the V gene TRBV20-1, with 8 bases matching TRBD1. The CDR3 contains 13 residues. Germline V gene sequence: CDR1 DFQATT, CDR2 SNEGSKA (reference sequence). V lost 7 bases to trimming and J lost 5 bases; unmatched junction nucleotides: 9. The CDR3 DNA reads as TGCAGTGTTCCGGACAGGGCAATGGAGACCCAGTACTTC. This encodes CSVPDRAMETQYF.

At least ten counts were recorded for this clonotype. This chain uses TRBV3-1 with TRBJ1-1; D might be TRBD1 (6 bases). Germline V gene sequence: CDR1 LGHDT, CDR2 YNNKEL (reference sequence). The CDR3 consists of 13 residues. V dropped 6 bases and J dropped 4 bases, with 12 bases sitting between them. The DNA of the CDR3 is TGTGCCAGCAGTAGCGGGACATTCACTGAAGCTTTCTTT. Translated: CASSSGTFTEAFF.

This clonotype was detected once. This chain joins TRBV30 and TRBJ1-5; D is unclear. V lost 0 bases and J 7 bases, leaving 16 bases between the germline ends. The CDR3 is made up of 15 amino acids. CDR1 is GTSNPN and CDR2 is SVGIG in the germline V gene (reference sequence). The CDR3 protein is CAWSVFGEGDQPQHF. As DNA, the CDR3 is TGTGCCTGGAGTGTCTTCGGGGAGGGCGACCAGCCCCAGCATTTT.

Written as DNA, the CDR3 is TGTGCCAGCAGCTCACTTCGGGGGGAAAGCACAGATACGCAGTATTTT. Its protein product is CASSSLRGESTDTQYF. The chain links TRBV11-2 to TRBJ2-3; 7 bases align to TRBD2. V lost 4 bases and J lost 0; bases outside the gene matches: 7. CDR3 length: 16 amino acids. Germline V lookup: CDR1 SGHAT, CDR2 FQNNGV.

This clonotype was picked up many times. The gene calls are TRBV7-9 and TRBJ2-5; D may be TRBD1 or TRBD2 (6 bases each). Trimming removed 4 bases at V and 7 bases at J, with 16 bases between. Germline V gene data show CDR1 as SEHNR and CDR2 as FQNEAQ (reference sequence). This CDR3 has 14 amino acids. As DNA, the CDR3 is TGTGCCAGCAGCTCGGAGGGACACTCCTGGACCCAGTACTTC. This translates into CASSSEGHSWTQYF.

There are a few counts of this clonotype. A junction end diverges from the germline sequence, so it may reflect a read error. The J gene is TRBJ2-6, the V gene TRBV11-1, with D uncertain. This CDR3 spans 15 amino acids. Germline assignment: CDR1 SGHAT and CDR2 FQDESV (reference sequence). The CDR3 coding sequence is TGTGCCGGCAGCTTACCGCTCAGTGGGGCCAACGTCCTGACTTTC. Amino acids: CAGSLPLSGANVLTF.

This clonotype showed up many times. This chain links TRBV28 with TRBJ2-7; TRBD1 aligns across 10 bases. This CDR3 is built from 14 residues. Germline assignment: CDR1 MDHEN and CDR2 SYDVKM. V gave up 0 bases and J gave up 5 bases; unmatched junction bases: 1. The CDR3 loop is CASSLWGTGDEQYF. CDR3 coding DNA: TGTGCCAGCAGTTTATGGGGGACAGGGGACGAGCAGTACTTC.

There are many counts of this clonotype. The chain has TRBV12-3 or TRBV12-4 and TRBJ1-2; D gene ambiguous. The CDR3 totals 14 residues. Trimming removed 8 bases at V and 0 bases at J, with 13 bases between. CDR3 nucleotide sequence: TGTGCCAGCTCTTCTGTACCCTCTAACTATGGCTACACCTTC. It is translated as CASSSVPSNYGYTF.

This clonotype was observed at least ten times. V and J are TRBV15 and TRBJ2-7; no clear D. This CDR3 contains 16 residues. V was cut by 0 bases and J by 0 bases, with 12 bases left in between. Germline loops: CDR1 LNHNV, CDR2 YYDKDF (reference sequence). The CDR3 sequence is CATSRDRTYPSYEQYF. The CDR3 DNA reads TGTGCCACCAGCAGAGATCGGACCTACCCCTCCTACGAGCAGTACTTC.

This clonotype has just a few counts. V gene TRBV20-1 combines with J gene TRBJ1-4; D is uncertain. The germline CDR1 and CDR2 sequences are DFQATT and SNEGSKA (reference sequence). The CDR3 runs 12 residues. With 1 base removed from V and 5 bases from J, the gap between germline ends came to 5 bases. CDR3 bases: TGCAGTGCTAGAGCCGGAAATGAAAAACTGTTTTTT. This sequence encodes CSARAGNEKLFF.

This clonotype was detected many times. The chain uses TRBV6-5 and TRBJ1-6, with 8 nucleotides matching TRBD1. Germline loops: CDR1 MNHEY, CDR2 SVGAGI. The CDR3 runs to 15 residues. V trimming: 2 bases; J trimming: 8 bases; junction bases outside the gene matches: 5. CDR3 residues: CASSYAGGADSPLHF. The CDR3 coding sequence is TGTGCCAGCAGTTACGCAGGGGGCGCCGATTCACCCCTCCACTTT.

This clonotype has a count of ten or more. Written as DNA, the CDR3 is TGTGCCAGCAGCTTTTTTTCCGGGGAGCTGTTTTTT. Amino acids: CASSFFSGELFF. The chain couples TRBV13 to TRBJ2-2; D not resolved. Trimming left V 3 bases short and J 6 bases short, with 5 bases between. Germline lookup yields CDR1 PRHDT and CDR2 FYEKMQ (reference sequence). The CDR3 length is 12 residues.

This clonotype has a count of ten or more. The rearrangement links TRBV7-2 to TRBJ1-6, with 8 bases that match TRBD1. Trimming at V came to 7 bases and at J to 6 bases, leaving 11 bases not matched to a gene. Looked up from germline, CDR1 is SGHTA and CDR2 is FQGNSA. The length of the CDR3 is 16 residues. This chain's CDR3 is CASTKSPGQVNSPLHF. The DNA of the CDR3 is TGTGCCAGCACCAAGTCCCCGGGACAGGTTAATTCACCCCTCCACTTT.

This chain links TRBV19 with TRBJ1-6, with 7 positions matching TRBD1. Germline V CDR1 and CDR2: LNHDA, SQIVND (reference sequence). This CDR3 comprises 13 residues. V lost 4 bases to trimming and J lost 9 bases; unmatched junction nucleotides: 3. The CDR3 loop reads CASSTTGVSPLHF. The CDR3 DNA follows: TGTGCCAGTAGTACCACAGGGGTTTCACCCCTCCACTTT.

This clonotype was observed a few times. The chain couples TRBV11-2 to TRBJ1-1, with D possibly being TRBD1 (5 bases). Germline V gives CDR1 SGHAT, CDR2 FQNNGV. The CDR3 loop spans 16 amino acids. Trimming pared 5 bases from V and 7 bases from J, leaving 23 bases between. CDR3 sequence reads: CASSPPLTVPTGEAFF. CDR3 coding DNA: TGTGCCAGCAGCCCACCGTTGACAGTCCCCACGGGTGAAGCTTTCTTT.

This clonotype has ten or more counts. The V call is TRBV7-9, the J call TRBJ1-2, with 7 bases that match TRBD1. The germline CDR1 and CDR2 sequences are SEHNR and FQNEAQ (reference sequence). Trimming removed 1 base from V and 3 bases from J; junction bases left unmatched: 2. CDR3 length: 14 amino acids. The CDR3 coding sequence is TGTGCCAGCAGCTTAGGGACAGGAGACTATGGCTACACCTTC. Its protein is CASSLGTGDYGYTF.

V and J are TRBV20-1 and TRBJ1-1, with a possible D match to TRBD1 (5 bases). The CDR3 is 14 residues long. In germline, CDR1 is DFQATT, CDR2 SNEGSKA (reference sequence). The DNA for the CDR3 is TGCGGGGGGTGGAGGTTCCCCATGAACACTGAAGCTTTCTTT. As protein: CGGWRFPMNTEAFF.

This clonotype was counted a few times. The chain has TRBV20-1 and TRBJ2-5; TRBD1 agrees at 8 bases. Trimming at V came to 4 bases and at J to 1 base, leaving 11 bases not matched to a gene. The CDR3 consists of 16 residues. The germline gives CDR1 DFQATT, CDR2 SNEGSKA (reference sequence). CDR3 residues: CSATTGDGRTQETQYF. The CDR3 DNA follows: TGCAGTGCTACGACAGGGGATGGGAGGACCCAAGAGACCCAGTACTTC.

This clonotype was counted a few times. The chain joins TRBV7-9 to TRBJ1-2, with D possibly TRBD1 on 5 matching bases. The CDR3 runs 15 residues. V lost 1 base, J lost 3 bases, and 12 bases lay in between. CDR1 and CDR2 from the germline V gene are SEHNR and FQNEAQ (reference sequence). DNA of the CDR3: TGTGCCAGCAGCTTAGATGGCAGGGCCTACTATGGCTACACCTTC. Protein: CASSLDGRAYYGYTF.

This clonotype was detected many times. A read error may produce the germline difference seen at one junction end. This chain joins TRBV5-1 and TRBJ1-2; TRBD1 matches 11 bases. Looked up from germline, CDR1 is SGHRS and CDR2 is YFSETQ. The CDR3 has 14 amino acids. The CDR3 coding sequence is TGTGCCAGCAGCTCAGGACAGGGGGCTGATGGCTACACCTTC. It translates to CASSSGQGADGYTF.